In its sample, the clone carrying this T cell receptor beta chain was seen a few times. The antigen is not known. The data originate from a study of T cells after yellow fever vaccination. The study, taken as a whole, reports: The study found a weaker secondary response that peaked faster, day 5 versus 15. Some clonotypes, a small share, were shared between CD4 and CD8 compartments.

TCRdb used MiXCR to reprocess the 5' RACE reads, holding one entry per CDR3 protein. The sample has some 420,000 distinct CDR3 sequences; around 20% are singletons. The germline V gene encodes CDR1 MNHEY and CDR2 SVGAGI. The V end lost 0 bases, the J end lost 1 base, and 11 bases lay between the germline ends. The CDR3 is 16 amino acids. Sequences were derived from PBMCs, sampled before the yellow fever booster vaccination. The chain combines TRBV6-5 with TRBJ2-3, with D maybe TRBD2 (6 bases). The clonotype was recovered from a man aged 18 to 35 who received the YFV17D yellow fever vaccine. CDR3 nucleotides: TGTGCCAGCAGTTACTCGACTGGGGAGGGCACAGATACGCAGTATTTT. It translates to CASSYSTGEGTDTQYF.